The sample holds a few counts of the clone carrying this T cell receptor (beta chain). The antigen is unknown. These data come from a study of blood T cells in healthy people across ages. The study, taken as a whole, reports: Unknown CMV status may confound age-related changes in expanded clones. Diversity of TCR beta correlated strongly with naive T cell percentage. Greater diversity and more naive CD4+ cells were seen in long-lived donors than in aged donors.

A J-beta primer mix and a sample-barcoded 5' primer were used in a second PCR of roughly 6 to 12 cycles. TCRdb redid the calling of the 5' RACE reads with MiXCR, one entry per CDR3 protein. The table has some 760,000 distinct CDR3 sequences, more than 20% seen once. This sample also appeared in a second study, on T cells of mothers and their children. As reported in that work: Overlap measured in related mother-child pairs was slightly, non-significantly higher than in unrelated pairs.

Sequenced: blood. This receptor was identified in a boy younger than 18 in good health.

In DNA form, the CDR3 reads TGTGCCACCAGTGATTTGGAGGGGGAACTCGACAATGAGCAGTTCTTC. Translation: CATSDLEGELDNEQFF. The rearrangement links TRBV24-1 to TRBJ2-5; tentatively, D is TRBD1 (6 bases). The DNA end lines up better with TRBJ2-1; the J call may be wrong. CDR1 and CDR2 (germline): KGHDR, SFDVKD. The CDR3 is made up of 16 amino acids.